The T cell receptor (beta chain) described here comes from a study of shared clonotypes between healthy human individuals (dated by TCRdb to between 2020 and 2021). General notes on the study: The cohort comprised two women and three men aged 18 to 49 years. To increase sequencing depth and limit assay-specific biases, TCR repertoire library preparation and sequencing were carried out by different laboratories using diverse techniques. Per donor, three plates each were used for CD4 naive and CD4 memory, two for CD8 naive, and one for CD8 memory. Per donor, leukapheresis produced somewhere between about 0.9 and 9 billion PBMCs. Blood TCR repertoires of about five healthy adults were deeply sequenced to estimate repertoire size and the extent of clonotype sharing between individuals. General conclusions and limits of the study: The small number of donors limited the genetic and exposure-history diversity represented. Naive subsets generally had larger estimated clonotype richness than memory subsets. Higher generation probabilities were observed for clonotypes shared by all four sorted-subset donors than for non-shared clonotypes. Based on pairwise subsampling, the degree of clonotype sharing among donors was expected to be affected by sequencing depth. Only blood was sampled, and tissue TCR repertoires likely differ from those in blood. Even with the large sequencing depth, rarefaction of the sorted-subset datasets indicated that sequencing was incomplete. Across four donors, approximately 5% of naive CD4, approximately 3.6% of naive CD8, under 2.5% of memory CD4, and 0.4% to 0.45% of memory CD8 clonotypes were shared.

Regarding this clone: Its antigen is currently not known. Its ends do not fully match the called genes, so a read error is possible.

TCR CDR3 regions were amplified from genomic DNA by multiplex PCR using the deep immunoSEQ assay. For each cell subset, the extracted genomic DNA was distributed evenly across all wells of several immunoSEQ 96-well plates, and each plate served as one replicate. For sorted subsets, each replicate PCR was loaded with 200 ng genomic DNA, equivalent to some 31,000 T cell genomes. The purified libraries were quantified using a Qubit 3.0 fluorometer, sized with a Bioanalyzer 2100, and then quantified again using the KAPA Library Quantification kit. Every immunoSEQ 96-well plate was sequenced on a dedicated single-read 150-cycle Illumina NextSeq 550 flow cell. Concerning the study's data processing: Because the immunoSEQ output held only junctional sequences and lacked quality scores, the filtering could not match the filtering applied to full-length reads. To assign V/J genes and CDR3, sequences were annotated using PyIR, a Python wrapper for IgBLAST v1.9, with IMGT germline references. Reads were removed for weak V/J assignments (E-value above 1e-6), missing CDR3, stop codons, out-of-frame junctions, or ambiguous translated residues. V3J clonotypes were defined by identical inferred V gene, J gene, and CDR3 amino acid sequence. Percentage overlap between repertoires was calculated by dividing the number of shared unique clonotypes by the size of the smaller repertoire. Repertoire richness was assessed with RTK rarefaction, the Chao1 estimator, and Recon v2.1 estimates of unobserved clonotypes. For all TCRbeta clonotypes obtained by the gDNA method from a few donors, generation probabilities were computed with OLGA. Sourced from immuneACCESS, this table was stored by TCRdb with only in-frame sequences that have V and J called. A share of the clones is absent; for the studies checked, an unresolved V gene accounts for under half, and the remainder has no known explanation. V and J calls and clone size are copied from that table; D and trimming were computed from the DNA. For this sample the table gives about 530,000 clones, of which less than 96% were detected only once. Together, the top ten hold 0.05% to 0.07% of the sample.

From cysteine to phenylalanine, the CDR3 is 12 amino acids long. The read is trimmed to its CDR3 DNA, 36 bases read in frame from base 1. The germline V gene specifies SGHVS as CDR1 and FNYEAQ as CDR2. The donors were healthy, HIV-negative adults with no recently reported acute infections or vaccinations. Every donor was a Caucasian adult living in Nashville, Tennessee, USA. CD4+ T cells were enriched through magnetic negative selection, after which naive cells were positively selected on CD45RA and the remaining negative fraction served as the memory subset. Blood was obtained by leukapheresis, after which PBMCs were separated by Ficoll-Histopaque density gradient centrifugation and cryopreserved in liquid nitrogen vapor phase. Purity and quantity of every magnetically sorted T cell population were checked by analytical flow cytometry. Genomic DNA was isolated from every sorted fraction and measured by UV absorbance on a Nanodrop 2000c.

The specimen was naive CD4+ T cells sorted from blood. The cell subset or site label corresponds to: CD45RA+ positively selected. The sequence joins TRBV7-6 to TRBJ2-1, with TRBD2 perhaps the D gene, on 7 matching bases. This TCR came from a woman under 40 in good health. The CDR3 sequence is CASSPRGRDMLF. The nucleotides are TGTGCCAGCAGCCCTAGGGGGAGGGATATGCTCTTC.